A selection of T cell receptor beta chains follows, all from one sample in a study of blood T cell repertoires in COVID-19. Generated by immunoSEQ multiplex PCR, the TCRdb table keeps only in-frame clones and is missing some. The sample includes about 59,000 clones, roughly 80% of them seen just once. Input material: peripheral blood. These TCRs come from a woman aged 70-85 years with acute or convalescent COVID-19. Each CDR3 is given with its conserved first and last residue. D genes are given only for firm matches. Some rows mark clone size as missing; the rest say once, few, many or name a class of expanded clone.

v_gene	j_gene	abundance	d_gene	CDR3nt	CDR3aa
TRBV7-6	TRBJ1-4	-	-	TGTGCCAGCAGCTTTCCCCATGGTGGGGCAGAAAATGAAAAACTGTTTTTT	CASSFPHGGAENEKLFF
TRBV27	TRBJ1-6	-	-	TGTGCCAGCAGTTTATCGGGCTTTTCACCCCTCCACTTT	CASSLSGFSPLHF
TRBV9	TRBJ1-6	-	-	TGTGCCAGCAGCGTAGATTTTACAGATTCACCCCTCCACTTT	CASSVDFTDSPLHF
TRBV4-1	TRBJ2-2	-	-	TGCGCCAGCAGCCAACAGGACACCGGGGAGCTGTTTTTT	CASSQQDTGELFF
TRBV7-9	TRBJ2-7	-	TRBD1	TGTGCCAGCAGCCTGTACCTCACGGGGACAGGGAGCGAGCAGTACTTC	CASSLYLTGTGSEQYF
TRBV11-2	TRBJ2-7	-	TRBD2	TGTGCCAGCAGCAACCCAATAGCGGGGAAAAGCTACGAGCAGTACTTC	CASSNPIAGKSYEQYF
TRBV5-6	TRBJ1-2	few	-	TGTGCCAGCAGCCGAAGGACGGAGAGGGCTAACTATGGCTACACCTTC	CASSRRTERANYGYTF
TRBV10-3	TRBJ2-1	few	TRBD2	TGTGCCATCAGAACTAGCGGGGGTTCCTCCTACAATGAGCAGTTCTTC	CAIRTSGGSSYNEQFF
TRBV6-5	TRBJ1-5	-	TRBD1	TGTGCCGTCCGGGACAGGGTTAATCAGCCCCAGCATTTT	CAVRDRVNQPQHF
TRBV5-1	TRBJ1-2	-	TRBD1	TGCGCCAGCAGGTCGGACAGGGGCGATGGCTACACCTTC	CASRSDRGDGYTF
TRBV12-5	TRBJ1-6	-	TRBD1	TGTGCTAGTGGGGTGGACAGGTCCAATAATTCACCCCTCCACTTT	CASGVDRSNNSPLHF
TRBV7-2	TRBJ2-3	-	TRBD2	TGTGCCAGCAGCTTGCGGCTCGTAGCGGGGGGGGGCCCTGCAGATACGCAGTATTTT	CASSLRLVAGGGPADTQYF
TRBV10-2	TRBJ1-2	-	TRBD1	TGCGCCAGCTCCGGTGGGCGCGGGACAGGGGTGAACTATGGCTACACCTTC	CASSGGRGTGVNYGYTF
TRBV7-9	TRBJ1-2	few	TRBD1	TGTGCCAGCAGCTCGGACAGGGGTGGCTACACCTTC	CASSSDRGGYTF
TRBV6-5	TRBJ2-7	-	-	TGTGCCAGCAGTTTTGAATCGGGCGAGCAGTACTTC	CASSFESGEQYF
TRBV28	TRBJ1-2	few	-	TGTGCCAGCAGATCAGGAATTAACTATGGCTACACCTTC	CASRSGINYGYTF
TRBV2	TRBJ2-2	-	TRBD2	TGTGCCAGCACGGGACTAGCGACCGGGGAGCTGTTTTTT	CASTGLATGELFF
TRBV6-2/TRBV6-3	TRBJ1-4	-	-	TGTGCCAGCAGTACGACAGATTTCGGGCTGTTTTTT	CASSTTDFGLFF
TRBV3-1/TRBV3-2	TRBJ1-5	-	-	TGTGCCAGCAGCCACAGGGGCAATCAGCCCCAGCATTTT	CASSHRGNQPQHF
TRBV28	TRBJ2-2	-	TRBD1	TGTGCCAGCAGGCGTAGGACAGGGGGGGTACGGGACACCGGGGAGCTGTTTTTT	CASRRRTGGVRDTGELFF
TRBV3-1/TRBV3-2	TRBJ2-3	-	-	TGTGCCAGCAGCCAAGATCTCAGGGGGGCAGATACGCAGTATTTT	CASSQDLRGADTQYF
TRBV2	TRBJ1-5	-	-	TGTGCCAGCAGTGATTCTTATCAGCCCCAGCATTTT	CASSDSYQPQHF
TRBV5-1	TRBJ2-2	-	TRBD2	TGCGCCAGCAGCTATCTAGCGGGGGGGCCGGTCGGGGAGCTGTTTTTT	CASSYLAGGPVGELFF
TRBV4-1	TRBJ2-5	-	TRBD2	TGCGCCAGCAGCCCACCGGGACTAGCCTTGACCCAGTACTTC	CASSPPGLALTQYF
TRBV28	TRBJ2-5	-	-	TGTGCCAGCAGTTTGAGCCTTTCGGGGCAAGAGACCCAGTACTTC	CASSLSLSGQETQYF
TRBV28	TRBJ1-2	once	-	TGTGCCAGCACCAAGGACATCTATGGCTACACCTTC	CASTKDIYGYTF
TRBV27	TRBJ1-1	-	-	TGTGCCAGCAGTTTGGGGCCCAACACTGAAGCTTTCTTT	CASSLGPNTEAFF
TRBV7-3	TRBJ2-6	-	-	TGTGCCAGCAGCCCGTTCCCGTCCGGGGCCAACGTCCTGACTTTC	CASSPFPSGANVLTF
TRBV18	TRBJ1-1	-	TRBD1	TGTGCCAGCTCACCACCCGGGACAGCCAGTTTCATGAACACTGAAGCTTTCTTT	CASSPPGTASFMNTEAFF
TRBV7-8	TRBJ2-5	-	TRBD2	TGTGCCAGCAGCTTAGTTCTCGCGGGGGGGGCAGAGACCCAGTACTTC	CASSLVLAGGAETQYF
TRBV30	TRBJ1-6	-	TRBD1	TGTGCCTGGAGTGAGGGGGCGTACTCACCCCTCCACTTT	CAWSEGAYSPLHF
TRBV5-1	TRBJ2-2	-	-	TGCGCCAGCAGCTTTCTCTCCGGGGGGCGGTACACCGGGGAGCTGTTTTTT	CASSFLSGGRYTGELFF
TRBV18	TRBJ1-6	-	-	TGTGCCAGCTCACCGTCCCTACAGGGAGCAGATTCACCCCTCCACTTT	CASSPSLQGADSPLHF
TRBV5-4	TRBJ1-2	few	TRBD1	TGTGCCAGCAGCTCGGACAGGGGGCGCCTATCTGGCTACACCTTC	CASSSDRGRLSGYTF
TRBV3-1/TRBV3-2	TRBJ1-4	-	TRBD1	TGTGCCAGCAGCCAAGAGGGACAGGGAGGGGAAAAACTGTTTTTT	CASSQEGQGGEKLFF
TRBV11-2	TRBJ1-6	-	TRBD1	TGTGCCAGCAGCTGGGGACAGTTCAACCTCCACTTT	CASSWGQFNLHF
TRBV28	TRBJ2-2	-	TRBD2	TGTGCCAGCAGCATGAGCGGGGGGGCCGGGGAGCTGTTTTTT	CASSMSGGAGELFF
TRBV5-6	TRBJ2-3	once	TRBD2	TGTGCCAGCAGCTTGCTTTACGTGGGGGGGACGCAGTATTTT	CASSLLYVGGTQYF
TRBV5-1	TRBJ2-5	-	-	TGCGCCAGCAGCTGGGGCACAGGTGAAGAGACCCAGTACTTC	CASSWGTGEETQYF
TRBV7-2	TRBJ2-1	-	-	TGTGCCAGCAGCCCCCTTTATGAGGAGCAGTTCTTC	CASSPLYEEQFF